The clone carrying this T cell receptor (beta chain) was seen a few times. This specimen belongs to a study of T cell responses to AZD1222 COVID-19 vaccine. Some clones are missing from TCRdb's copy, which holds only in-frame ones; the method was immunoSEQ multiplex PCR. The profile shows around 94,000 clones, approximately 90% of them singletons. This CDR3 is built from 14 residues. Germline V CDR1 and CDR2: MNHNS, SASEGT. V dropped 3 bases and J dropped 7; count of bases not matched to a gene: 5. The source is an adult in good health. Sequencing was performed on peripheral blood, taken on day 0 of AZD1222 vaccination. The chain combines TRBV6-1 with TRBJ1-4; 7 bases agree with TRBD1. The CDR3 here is CASSEGTVGEKLFF. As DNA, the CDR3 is TGTGCCAGCAGTGAGGGGACAGTCGGTGAAAAACTGTTTTTT.